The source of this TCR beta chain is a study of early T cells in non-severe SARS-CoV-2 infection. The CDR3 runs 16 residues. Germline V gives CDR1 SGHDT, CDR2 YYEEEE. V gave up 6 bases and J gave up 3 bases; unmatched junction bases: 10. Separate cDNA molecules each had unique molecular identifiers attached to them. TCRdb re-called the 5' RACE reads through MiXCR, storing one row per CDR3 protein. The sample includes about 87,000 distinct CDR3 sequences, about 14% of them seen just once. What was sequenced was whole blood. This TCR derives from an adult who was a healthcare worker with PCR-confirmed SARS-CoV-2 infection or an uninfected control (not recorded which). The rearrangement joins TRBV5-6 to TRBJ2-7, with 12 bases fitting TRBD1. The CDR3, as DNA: TGTGCCAGCAAAGTCACGGGGACAGGGGGCCTCTACGAGCAGTACTTC. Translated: CASKVTGTGGLYEQYF.